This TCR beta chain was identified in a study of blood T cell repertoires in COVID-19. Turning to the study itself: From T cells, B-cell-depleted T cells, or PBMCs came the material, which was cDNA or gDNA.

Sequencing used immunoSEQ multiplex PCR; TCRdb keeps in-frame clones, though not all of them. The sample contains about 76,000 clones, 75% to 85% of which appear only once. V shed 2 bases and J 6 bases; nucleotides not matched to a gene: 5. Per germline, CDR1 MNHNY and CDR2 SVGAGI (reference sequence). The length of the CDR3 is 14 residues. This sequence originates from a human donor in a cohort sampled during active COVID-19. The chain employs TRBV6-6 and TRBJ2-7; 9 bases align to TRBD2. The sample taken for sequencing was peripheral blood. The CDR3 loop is CASSYPAGGREQYF. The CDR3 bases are TGTGCCAGCAGTTACCCAGCGGGAGGACGCGAGCAGTACTTC.